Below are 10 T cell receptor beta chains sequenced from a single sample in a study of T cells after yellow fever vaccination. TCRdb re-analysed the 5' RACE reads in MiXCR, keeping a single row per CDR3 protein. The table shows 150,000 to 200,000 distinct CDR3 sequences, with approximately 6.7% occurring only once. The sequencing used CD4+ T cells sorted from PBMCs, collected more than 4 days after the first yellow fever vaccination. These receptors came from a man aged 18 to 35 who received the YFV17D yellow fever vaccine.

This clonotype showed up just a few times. CDR3 amino acids: CASSSYRGSGEKLFF. The DNA for the CDR3 is TGCGCCAGCAGCTCTTACAGGGGTTCGGGTGAAAAACTGTTTTTT. V usage is TRBV5-1 and J usage is TRBJ1-4; 7 nucleotides match TRBD1. CDR3 size: 15 residues. V was pared by 3 bases and J by 7 bases, with 9 bases of the junction left unmatched. CDR1 is SGHRS and CDR2 is YFSETQ in the germline V gene.

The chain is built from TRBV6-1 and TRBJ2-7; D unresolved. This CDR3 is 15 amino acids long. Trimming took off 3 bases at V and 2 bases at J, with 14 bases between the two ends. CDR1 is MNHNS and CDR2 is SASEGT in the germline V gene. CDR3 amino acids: CASSEAASSAYEQYV. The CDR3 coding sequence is TGTGCCAGCAGTGAGGCAGCGTCTAGTGCCTACGAGCAGTACGTC.

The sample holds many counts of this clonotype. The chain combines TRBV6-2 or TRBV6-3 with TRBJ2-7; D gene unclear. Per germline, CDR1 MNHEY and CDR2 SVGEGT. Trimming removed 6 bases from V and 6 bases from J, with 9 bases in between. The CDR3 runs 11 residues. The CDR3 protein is CASSQGFEQYV. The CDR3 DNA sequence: TGTGCCAGCAGCCAAGGGTTCGAGCAGTACGTC.

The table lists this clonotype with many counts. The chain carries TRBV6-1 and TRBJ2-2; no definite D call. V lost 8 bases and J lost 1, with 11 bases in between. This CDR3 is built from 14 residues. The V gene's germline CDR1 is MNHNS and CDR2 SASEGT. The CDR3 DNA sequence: TGTGCCAGCCATCTGGGCGGGAACACCGGGGAGCTGTTTTTT. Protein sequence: CASHLGGNTGELFF.

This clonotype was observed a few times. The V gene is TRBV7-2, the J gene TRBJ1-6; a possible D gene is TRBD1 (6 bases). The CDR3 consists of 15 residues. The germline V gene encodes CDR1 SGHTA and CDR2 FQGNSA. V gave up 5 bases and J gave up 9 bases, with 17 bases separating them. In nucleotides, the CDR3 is TGTGCCAGCAGCCCGCCTACAGGGAAGAGTTCACCCCTCCACTTT. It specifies CASSPPTGKSSPLHF.

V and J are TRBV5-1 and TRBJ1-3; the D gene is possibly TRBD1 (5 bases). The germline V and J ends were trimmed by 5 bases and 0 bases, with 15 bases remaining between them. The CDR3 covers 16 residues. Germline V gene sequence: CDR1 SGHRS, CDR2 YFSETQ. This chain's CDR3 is CASSSGGTSSGNTIYF. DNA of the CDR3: TGCGCCAGCAGTTCCGGGGGAACAAGCTCTGGAAACACCATATATTTT.

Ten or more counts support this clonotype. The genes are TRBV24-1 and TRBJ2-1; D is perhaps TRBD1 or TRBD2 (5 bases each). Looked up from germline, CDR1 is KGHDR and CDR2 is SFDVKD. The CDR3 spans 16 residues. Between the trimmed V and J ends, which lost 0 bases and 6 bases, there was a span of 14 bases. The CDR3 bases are TGTGCCACCAGTGATTTGGTAGGGGAGCCTCTCAATGAGCAGTTCTTC. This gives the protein CATSDLVGEPLNEQFF.

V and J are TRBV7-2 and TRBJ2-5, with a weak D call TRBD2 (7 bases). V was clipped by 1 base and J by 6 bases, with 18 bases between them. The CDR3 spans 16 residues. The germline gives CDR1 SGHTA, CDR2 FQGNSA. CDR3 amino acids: CASSLVGAGAVQTQYF. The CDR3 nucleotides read TGTGCCAGCAGCTTAGTGGGTGCGGGGGCTGTTCAGACCCAGTACTTC.

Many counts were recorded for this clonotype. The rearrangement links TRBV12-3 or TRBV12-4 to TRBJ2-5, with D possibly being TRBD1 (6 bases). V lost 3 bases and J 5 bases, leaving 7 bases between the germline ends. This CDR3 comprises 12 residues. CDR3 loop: CASSFQGETQYF. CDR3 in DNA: TGTGCCAGCAGTTTCCAGGGGGAGACCCAGTACTTC.

CDR3 coding DNA: TGTGCCAGCAGTTTGGACAGGGGTTCGCAGGGCTACACCTTC. Protein sequence: CASSLDRGSQGYTF. The chain recombines TRBV27 with TRBJ1-2; 9 bases are shared with TRBD1. CDR1 is MNHEY, CDR2 SMNVEV, per germline (reference sequence). Germline trimming cut 3 bases from V and 8 bases from J; bases unmatched to any gene: 7. The CDR3 consists of 14 residues.